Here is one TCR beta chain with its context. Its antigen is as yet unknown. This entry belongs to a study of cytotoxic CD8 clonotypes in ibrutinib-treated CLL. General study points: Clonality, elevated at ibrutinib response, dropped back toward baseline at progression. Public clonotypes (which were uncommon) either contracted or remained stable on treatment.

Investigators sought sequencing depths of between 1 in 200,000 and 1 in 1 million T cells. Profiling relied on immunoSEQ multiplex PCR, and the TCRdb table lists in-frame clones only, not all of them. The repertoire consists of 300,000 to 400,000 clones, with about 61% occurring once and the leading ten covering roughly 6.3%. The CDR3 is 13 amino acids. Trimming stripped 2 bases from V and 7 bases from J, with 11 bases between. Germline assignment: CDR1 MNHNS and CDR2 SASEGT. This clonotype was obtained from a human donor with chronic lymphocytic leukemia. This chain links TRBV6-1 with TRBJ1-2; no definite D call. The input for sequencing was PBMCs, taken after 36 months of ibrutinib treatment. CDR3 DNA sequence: TGTGCCAGCAGTGAACTGGGTTTAAGTGGCTACACCTTC. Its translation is CASSELGLSGYTF.